This TCR beta chain was found in a study of blood T cell repertoires in COVID-19. The overall study: Sites across the United States, Italy and Spain contributed samples from acute and convalescent COVID-19. Nucleic acid was either cDNA or gDNA, and it came from T cells, B-cell-depleted T cells, or PBMCs.

A few counts support this clone. Seattle patient enrollment occurred during active infection, with longitudinal follow-up thereafter. Sequenced by immunoSEQ multiplex PCR; TCRdb stores in-frame clones only, minus some. The sample has 300,000 to 400,000 clones; around 87% are singletons. The CDR3 runs 12 residues. The V and J ends lost 7 bases and 12 bases respectively, with 19 bases between them. In germline, CDR1 is GTSNPN, CDR2 SVGIG (reference sequence). Sequenced: peripheral blood. The rearrangement links TRBV30 to TRBJ1-5; maybe TRBD1 (5 bases). The source is a woman aged 45-59 years with COVID-19, enrolled during active disease. CDR3 residues: CAFNRQGSRQHF. The CDR3 DNA sequence: TGTGCCTTTAACCGCCAGGGATCGCGCCAGCATTTT.